A single sample is the source of the 20 T cell receptor beta chains below, sequenced in a study of metastatic and nonmetastatic thyroid tumors. None of the patients had undergone any treatment ahead of thyroid surgery. TCRdb re-analyzed the PCR reads using MiXCR. The data contain tens of thousands of clones, approximately 10% of them singletons. The sequencing input was blood. These receptors were obtained from a female donor with papillary thyroid cancer or a benign thyroid nodule (not recorded which). Some clones in this sample may be carry-over from other donors' samples.

This clone has a count of ten or more. This sequence joins TRBV7-8 and TRBJ1-6, with 9 bases aligning to TRBD1. Germline V gives CDR1 SGHVS, CDR2 FQNEAQ. The CDR3 is 15 residues long. J lost 5 bases, V lost 5 bases, and 4 bases had no gene match. This CDR3 reads CASSRWTGDNSPLHF. The CDR3 coding sequence is TGTGCCAGCAGCCGTTGGACAGGGGATAATTCACCCCTCCACTTT.

The table lists this clone with many counts. The chain employs TRBV5-1 and TRBJ1-5; 7 positions match TRBD1. The V gene's germline CDR1 is SGHRS and CDR2 YFSETQ. CDR3 size: 16 residues. The V gene end was trimmed by 0 bases and the J gene end by 0 bases; junction bases not matched to a gene: 3. This CDR3 reads CASSLEGDSSNQPQHF. The CDR3 coding sequence is TGCGCCAGCAGCTTGGAGGGGGACAGTAGCAATCAGCCCCAGCATTTT.

This clone was counted at least ten times. This chain's CDR3 is CASVRDTGELFF. CDR3 bases: TGTGCTAGTGTCCGGGACACCGGGGAGCTGTTTTTT. The chain carries TRBV12-5 and TRBJ2-2; D call uncertain. Looked up from germline, CDR1 is LGHNT and CDR2 is FRNRAP. Trimming removed 7 bases at V and 3 bases at J, with 6 bases between. This CDR3 is built from 12 residues.

This clone was observed many times. The chain carries TRBV9 and TRBJ2-2, with D maybe TRBD1 (6 bases). This CDR3 comprises 16 residues. The V end lost 0 bases, the J end lost 4 bases, and 13 bases lay between the germline ends. Germline values: CDR1 SGDLS, CDR2 YYNGEE. The chain's CDR3 is CASSVDPGASTGELFF. The CDR3, as DNA: TGTGCCAGCAGCGTAGATCCAGGGGCGAGCACCGGGGAGCTGTTTTTT.

This clone showed up many times. The chain joins TRBV11-1 to TRBJ1-1; 12 nucleotides agree with TRBD1. The ends lost 5 bases at V and 4 bases at J; junction bases unmatched: 8. The CDR3 has 16 residues. From germline, CDR1 is SGHAT and CDR2 FQDESV (reference sequence). The CDR3 loop is CASSPRDRGRGTEAFF. CDR3 coding DNA: TGTGCCAGCAGCCCTAGGGACAGGGGGCGCGGCACTGAAGCTTTCTTT. The variable domain in full, completed from reference TRBV11-1 and TRBJ1-1, reads EAEVAQSPRYKITEKSQAVAFWCDPISGHATLYWYRQILGQGPELLVQFQDESVVDDSQLPKDRFSAERLKGVDSTLKIQPAELGDSAMYLCASSPRDRGRGTEAFFGQGTRLTVV.

This clone was seen many times. V is TRBV2 and J is TRBJ2-1, with D tentatively TRBD2 (6 bases). Germline values: CDR1 SNHLY, CDR2 FYNNEI. V shed 4 bases and J shed 5 bases, with 15 bases lying between them. The CDR3 totals 15 residues. The CDR3 region is CASSARTSLDNEQFF. CDR3 bases: TGTGCCAGCAGTGCCCGCACTAGCCTCGACAATGAGCAGTTCTTC.

By share, this clone counts as medium-sized. The rearrangement joins TRBV20-1 to TRBJ2-7, with D possibly matching TRBD2 (7 bases). Per germline, CDR1 DFQATT and CDR2 SNEGSKA (reference sequence). The CDR3 spans 16 residues. Trimming left V 5 bases short and J 4 bases short, with 24 bases between. The CDR3 region is CSAEPQGRERVYEQYF. The CDR3 DNA reads as TGCAGTGCTGAGCCCCAGGGGCGGGAGAGAGTGTACGAGCAGTACTTC.

This chain uses TRBV18 with TRBJ1-2; tentatively, D is TRBD1 (5 bases). Germline V CDR1 and CDR2: KGHSH, LQKENI. The CDR3 loop spans 13 amino acids. The V end was cut by 4 bases, the J end by 4 bases, with 10 bases between. In DNA form, the CDR3 reads TGTGCCAGCTCACAACAGGAACTCTATGGCTACACCTTC. Protein product: CASSQQELYGYTF. The full variable domain, with the rest looked up from reference TRBV18 and TRBJ1-2, is NAGVMQNPRHLVRRRGQEARLRCSPMKGHSHVYWYRQLPEEGLKFMVYLQKENIIDESGMPKERFSAEFPKEGPSILRIQQVVRGDSAAYFCASSQQELYGYTFGSGTRLTVV.

In this sample, this clone turned up many times. This chain connects TRBV5-1 to TRBJ2-3; TRBD2 aligns across 11 bases. Per germline, CDR1 SGHRS and CDR2 YFSETQ. The CDR3 has 17 amino acids. J was trimmed by 3 bases and V by 1 base; bases with no gene match: 7. As DNA, the CDR3 is TGCGCCAGCAGCTTGCTGAGTACTAGCGGGAGAACAGATACGCAGTATTTT. Encoded protein: CASSLLSTSGRTDTQYF.

At least ten counts were recorded for this clone. The chain joins TRBV12-3 or TRBV12-4 to TRBJ2-3; 11 bases map to TRBD2. V lost 7 bases and J lost 6; bases outside the gene matches: 3. The CDR3 spans 13 residues. CDR3 region: CASKLAGADTQYF. CDR3 nucleotide sequence: TGTGCCAGCAAACTAGCGGGAGCGGATACGCAGTATTTT.

This clone was observed many times. The CDR3 loop reads CASSLYPDSPLHF. The DNA for the CDR3 is TGTGCCAGCAGCTTATACCCGGATTCACCCCTCCACTTT. The chain combines TRBV7-3 with TRBJ1-6; D not resolved. V lost 2 bases to trimming and J lost 8 bases, with 7 bases between them. The germline V gene encodes CDR1 SGHTA and CDR2 FQGTGA. This CDR3 spans 13 amino acids.

This clone was observed many times. V is TRBV6-2 or TRBV6-3 and J is TRBJ2-1; 10 bases map to TRBD2. The germline gives CDR1 MNHEY, CDR2 SVGEGT. The ends lost 0 bases at V and 12 bases at J; junction bases unmatched: 5. The CDR3 loop spans 14 amino acids. The CDR3 loop is CASSYSSGRGGQFF. Written as DNA, the CDR3 is TGTGCCAGCAGTTACTCAAGCGGGAGGGGGGGGCAGTTCTTC.

The rearrangement uses TRBV5-1 and TRBJ2-7; TRBD1 matches 12 bases. CDR3 size: 14 residues. Germline-derived CDR1 and CDR2 are SGHRS and YFSETQ. V lost 4 bases, J lost 11 bases, and 10 bases stayed unmatched. CDR3 in amino acids: CASSPGTGGSLEYF. In nucleotides, the CDR3 is TGCGCCAGCAGCCCCGGGACAGGGGGCAGTTTGGAGTACTTC.

This clone occurred many times. The chain links TRBV11-2 to TRBJ2-7; 10 positions match TRBD1. V gave up 7 bases and J gave up 4 bases; unmatched junction bases: 4. Germline V gene data show CDR1 as SGHAT and CDR2 as FQNNGV. The CDR3 contains 13 residues. In DNA, the CDR3 is TGTGCCAGCAACCAGGACAGGGGGTACGAGCAGTACTTC. The encoded protein is CASNQDRGYEQYF.

In this sample, this clone turned up many times. Different DNA sequences within this sample yield the same CDR3. The chain is built from TRBV5-1 and TRBJ1-2; D ambiguous. The V gene's germline CDR1 is SGHRS and CDR2 YFSETQ. This CDR3 spans 13 amino acids. Trimming removed 0 bases at V and 6 bases at J, with 9 bases between. The CDR3 spells CASSLALTNGYTF. In DNA, the CDR3 is TGCGCCAGCAGCTTGGCCCTGACCAATGGCTACACCTTC.

This clone was picked up many times. The rearrangement joins TRBV12-3 or TRBV12-4 to TRBJ1-1; 9 bases match TRBD1. The ends lost 6 bases at V and 7 bases at J; junction bases unmatched: 9. CDR3 length equals 14 residues. The CDR3 spells CASRRYRGRFEAFF. DNA for the CDR3: TGTGCCAGCAGACGGTACAGGGGGCGCTTTGAAGCTTTCTTT.

Only a few counts were recorded for this clone. CDR3 residues: CASSYSRTGRLDTEAFF. DNA of the CDR3: TGTGCCAGCAGTTACTCTCGGACAGGGCGTTTGGACACTGAAGCTTTCTTT. The rearrangement links TRBV6-2 or TRBV6-3 to TRBJ1-1; 8 bases fit TRBD1. Germline-derived CDR1 and CDR2 are MNHEY and SVGEGT. The trim removed 0 bases at V and 3 bases at J, leaving 9 bases unmatched. The CDR3 is 17 residues long.

This clone was recorded many times. The V gene is TRBV28, the J gene TRBJ1-2; D ambiguous. The length of the CDR3 is 14 residues. V was shortened by 8 bases and J by 0 bases, with 13 bases between the two germline ends. Germline V CDR1 and CDR2: MDHEN, SYDVKM. CDR3 region: CASGREVTNYGYTF. CDR3 bases: TGTGCCAGCGGTAGGGAGGTAACTAACTATGGCTACACCTTC.

There are many counts of this clone. This rearrangement joins TRBV19 to TRBJ1-1; 9 nucleotides line up with TRBD1. CDR1 and CDR2 (germline): LNHDA, SQIVND (reference sequence). The length of the CDR3 is 18 residues. Losses at the gene ends were 2 bases for V and 0 bases for J; bases not matched to a gene: 10. The CDR3 nucleotides are TGTGCCAGTAGTATAACCCCGGGACAGGGAGGGTTGAACACTGAAGCTTTCTTT. It translates to CASSITPGQGGLNTEAFF.

This clone was seen at least ten times. This chain connects TRBV20-1 to TRBJ2-3; D possibly corresponds to TRBD2 (5 bases). V was clipped by 4 bases and J by 2 bases, with 10 bases between them. CDR3 length equals 13 residues. Germline V lookup: CDR1 DFQATT, CDR2 SNEGSKA (reference sequence). CDR3 residues: CSANGENTDTQYF. CDR3 nucleotide sequence: TGCAGTGCTAACGGGGAAAACACAGATACGCAGTATTTT.